The T cell receptor beta chain under discussion was sequenced for a study of metastatic and nonmetastatic thyroid tumors (TCRdb year 2020). About the study as a whole: Repertoires were compared across peripheral blood and tumor or nodule tissue samples from malignant and benign thyroid patients. On the study overall, not on this receptor specifically: In both blood and tumor samples, malignant tumors were reported to have significantly higher TCR beta diversity than benign nodules.

Points on this clone: No antigen is known for it. Nothing much larger sits one base from this clone, and base qualities are not available.

The cysteine opens and the phenylalanine closes a CDR3 of 13 amino acids. Only the CDR3 part of the read is kept: 39 bases, read in frame from the first base. CDR1 SNHLY and CDR2 FYNNEI are derived from the germline V gene. The germline ends are 10 bases apart after V is trimmed by 2 bases and J by 8 bases. No patient had received any treatment before thyroid surgery. Patient clinical samples collected from about 2012 to 2018 were retrospectively analysed using T-cell receptor beta sequencing. The library was prepared using PCR. Sequencing instrument: Illumina HiSeq 4000. High-throughput sequencing was used to profile the TCR beta-chain CDR3 region of each patient. As for how the authors treated the data: The researchers built a classifier to tell apart papillary thyroid cancer patients with distant metastasis, based on CDR3 differences among clinicopathological groups. The Shannon index was used to assess repertoire diversity, and the Morisita-Horn index was used to assess tumor-blood repertoire similarity. The raw public reads went through TCRdb reprocessing: fastp at Q25, MiXCR clone calling, in-frame beta chains kept. The V and J calls were determined by TCRdb, not by the authors. For this sample the table gives 50,000 to 70,000 clones, of which approximately 4.1% were detected only once. The ten top clones hold about a fifth of the sample.

The V gene is TRBV2 and the J gene is TRBJ2-1, with an unclear D gene assignment. The sequencing input was blood. The TCR sequence derives from a female donor with papillary thyroid cancer or a benign thyroid nodule (not recorded which). Some clones in this sample may be carry-over from other donors' samples. The CDR3 loop reads CASSELESYEQFF. The DNA sequence is TGTGCCAGCAGTGAACTCGAATCCTATGAGCAGTTCTTC.